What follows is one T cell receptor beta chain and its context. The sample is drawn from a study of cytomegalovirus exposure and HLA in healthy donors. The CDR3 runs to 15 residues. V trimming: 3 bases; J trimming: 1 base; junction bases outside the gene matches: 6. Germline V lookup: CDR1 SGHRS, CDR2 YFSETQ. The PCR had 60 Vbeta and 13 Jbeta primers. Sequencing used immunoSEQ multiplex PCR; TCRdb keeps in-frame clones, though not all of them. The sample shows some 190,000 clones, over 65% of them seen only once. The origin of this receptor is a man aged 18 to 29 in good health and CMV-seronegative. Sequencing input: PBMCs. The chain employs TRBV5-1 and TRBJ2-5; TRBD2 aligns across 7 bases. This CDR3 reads CASSSLPSGQETQYF. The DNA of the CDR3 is TGCGCCAGCAGCTCCCTACCTAGCGGCCAAGAGACCCAGTACTTC.